One sample yielded the 22 T cell receptor beta chains listed below, sequenced in a study of T cell responses to AZD1222 COVID-19 vaccine. Generated by immunoSEQ multiplex PCR, the TCRdb table keeps only in-frame clones and is missing some. Among about 150,000 clones, over 75% were seen once, and the ten largest hold around 8.6%. The sample consisted of peripheral blood, taken on day 0 of AZD1222 vaccination. These receptors came from an adult in good health.

This clone was counted once. This rearrangement joins TRBV10-2 to TRBJ2-3; 10 bases agree with TRBD1. The germline V gene has CDR1 WSHSY and CDR2 SAAADI. This CDR3 region has 13 residues. J lost 4 bases, V lost 9 bases, and 4 bases had no gene match. CDR3 coding DNA: TGCGCCAGTGGGGACAGGGGTGCAGATACGCAGTATTTT. Translation: CASGDRGADTQYF.

The chain uses TRBV5-6 and TRBJ1-5; a possible D gene is TRBD1 (5 bases). Germline CDR1 is SGHDT and CDR2 is YYEEEE. The CDR3 extends over 15 amino acids. V was clipped by 0 bases and J by 3 bases, with 10 bases between them. The CDR3 DNA sequence: TGTGCCAGCAGCTTGGGGGTGACAGTCAATCAGCCCCAGCATTTT. Amino acid sequence: CASSLGVTVNQPQHF. Full variable domain (outside the CDR3, taken from reference TRBV5-6 and TRBJ1-5): DAGVTQSPTHLIKTRGQQVTLRCSPKSGHDTVSWYQQALGQGPQFIFQYYEEEERQRGNFPDRFSGHQFPNYSSELNVNALLLGDSALYLCASSLGVTVNQPQHFGDGTRLSIL.

The CDR3 loop reads CASSPTGTSEKLFF. CDR3 sequence (DNA): TGTGCCAGTAGTCCTACCGGGACATCGGAAAAACTGTTTTTT. This chain uses TRBV19 with TRBJ1-4, with a weak D call TRBD1 (6 bases). The CDR3 has 14 residues. The ends were cut back, 5 bases at V and 8 bases at J, with 15 bases in the middle. Germline V lookup: CDR1 LNHDA, CDR2 SQIVND (reference sequence).

This chain connects TRBV6-5 to TRBJ2-1; no clear D gene. Trimming took 5 bases from V and 8 from J, leaving 13 bases between them. The CDR3 runs 13 residues. CDR1 and CDR2 (germline): MNHEY, SVGAGI. This chain's CDR3 is CASSRAPWDEQFF. The DNA for the CDR3 is TGTGCCAGCAGTAGGGCGCCTTGGGATGAGCAGTTCTTC.

The rearrangement links TRBV3-1 (or the pseudogene TRBV3-2) to TRBJ1-6, with 8 nucleotides matching TRBD1. After removal of 4 bases from V and 7 bases from J, the junction contained 9 bases not matched to a gene. CDR3 length: 16 residues. The germline V gene encodes CDR1 LGHDT and CDR2 YNNKEL (reference sequence). The CDR3, as DNA: TGTGCCAGCAGCCCCCTCGACAGGGGAAGGAATTCACCCCTCCACTTT. It specifies CASSPLDRGRNSPLHF.

V gene TRBV6-5 combines with J gene TRBJ1-1; 11 bases are shared with TRBD1. CDR3 size: 13 residues. V lost 7 bases to trimming and J lost 5 bases; unmatched junction nucleotides: 3. CDR1 is MNHEY and CDR2 is SVGAGI in the germline V gene. The CDR3 region has the DNA TGTGCCAGCAAGGGACAGGGGGGAACTGAAGCTTTCTTT. It codes for CASKGQGGTEAFF.

The J gene is TRBJ2-3, the V gene TRBV5-1, with D perhaps TRBD2 (7 bases). Between the trimmed V and J ends, which lost 4 bases and 0 bases, there was a span of 21 bases. Germline V gene sequence: CDR1 SGHRS, CDR2 YFSETQ. The CDR3 has 18 amino acids. In DNA, the CDR3 is TGCGCCAGCAGCGGGGGGGCTCTCTTTCCTCCTAGCACAGATACGCAGTATTTT. It encodes CASSGGALFPPSTDTQYF.

This clone appeared a single time. The chain carries TRBV19 and TRBJ1-3; D not certain. Germline V gives CDR1 LNHDA, CDR2 SQIVND (reference sequence). Trimming shortened V by 0 bases and J by 4 bases, and 1 base separated the two germline ends. This CDR3 comprises 12 residues. CDR3 nucleotides: TGTGCCAGTAGTATAGACGGAAACACCATATATTTT. Its protein product is CASSIDGNTIYF.

This clone occurred a few times. J is TRBJ2-3 and V is TRBV6-5; D call uncertain. Trimming removed 6 bases from V and 3 bases from J, with 10 bases in between. The CDR3 length is 13 residues. CDR1 is MNHEY, CDR2 SVGAGI, per germline. In nucleotides, the CDR3 is TGTGCCAGCAGCCTACAGCTAACAGATACGCAGTATTTT. Protein product: CASSLQLTDTQYF.

This clone occurred a few times. V usage is TRBV10-2 and J usage is TRBJ1-2; 10 bases map to TRBD1. There are 13 residues in the CDR3. The germline V gene encodes CDR1 WSHSY and CDR2 SAAADI. V lost 8 bases, J lost 6 bases, and 6 bases stayed unmatched. CDR3 sequence reads: CASGGQGRNGYTF. Written as DNA, the CDR3 is TGCGCCAGCGGGGGACAGGGGAGAAATGGCTACACCTTC.

DNA of the CDR3: TGCGCCAGCAGCTTGAAACAGGGAGGCTATGGCTACACCTTC. It specifies CASSLKQGGYGYTF. The V gene is TRBV5-1, the J gene TRBJ1-2; D possibly corresponds to TRBD1 (6 bases). The CDR3 loop spans 14 amino acids. V was shortened by 1 base and J by 4 bases, with 11 bases between the two germline ends. Per germline, CDR1 SGHRS and CDR2 YFSETQ.

The chain employs TRBV29-1 and TRBJ2-7, with TRBD2 matching over 8 bases. This CDR3 region has 13 residues. J lost 4 bases, V lost 8 bases, and 10 bases had no gene match. Germline V lookup: CDR1 SQVTM, CDR2 ANQGSEA. CDR3 residues: CSYRTSRHYEQYF. In DNA, the CDR3 is TGCAGCTACCGGACTAGCCGACATTACGAGCAGTACTTC.

This chain uses TRBV2 with TRBJ1-5; tentatively, D is TRBD1 (6 bases). This CDR3 is built from 15 residues. V was clipped by 3 bases and J by 6 bases, with 15 bases between them. Germline V gene data show CDR1 as SNHLY and CDR2 as FYNNEI. The CDR3 here is CASSEDIQGTQPQHF. The CDR3 nucleotides read TGTGCCAGCAGTGAGGATATACAGGGCACTCAGCCCCAGCATTTT.

This chain connects TRBV10-1 to TRBJ2-7, with D uncertain. V was cut by 3 bases and J by 4 bases, with 13 bases left in between. This CDR3 comprises 14 residues. Germline CDR1 reads WNHNN; CDR2 reads SYGVQD (reference sequence). CDR3 nucleotides: TGCGCCAGCAGTGATCACTCGACGCCGTACGAGCAGTACTTC. It yields the protein CASSDHSTPYEQYF.

The chain recombines TRBV21-1 with TRBJ2-7; the table's D call, TRBD1, was not checked against the DNA. TRBV21-1 is a recognized pseudogene. CDR3 length: 15 amino acids. The CDR3 reads CASSHEGQEIYEQYF. CDR3 in DNA: TGTGCCAGCAGCCACGAGGGACAGGAGATCTACGAGCAGTACTTC.

Remarks on this clone: Other DNA variants within this sample encode the same CDR3. The gene calls are TRBV18 and TRBJ1-5; D is unresolved. Germline loops: CDR1 KGHSH, CDR2 LQKENI. Trimming pared 3 bases from V and 2 bases from J, leaving 5 bases between. This CDR3 comprises 13 residues. The CDR3 DNA is TGTGCCAGCTCACCCGGGGGCAATCAGCCCCAGCATTTT. It encodes CASSPGGNQPQHF.

The chain combines TRBV18 with TRBJ1-1; TRBD1 might be the D (5 bases). With 3 bases removed from V and 6 bases from J, the gap between germline ends came to 11 bases. From germline, CDR1 is KGHSH and CDR2 LQKENI. The length of the CDR3 is 13 residues. Here the CDR3 DNA reads TGTGCCAGCTCACCCGGGGCCGAACCTGAAGCTTTCTTT. Translating gives CASSPGAEPEAFF.

CDR3 loop: CASTRTGEQFF. CDR3 in DNA: TGTGCCAGCACCCGGACAGGCGAGCAGTTCTTC. This rearrangement joins TRBV12-3 or TRBV12-4 to TRBJ2-1; TRBD1 matches at 7 bases. The length of the CDR3 is 11 residues. Trimming removed 7 bases from V and 10 bases from J; junction bases left unmatched: 4.

The chain carries TRBV19 and TRBJ1-2, with 7 bases that match TRBD1. This CDR3 is built from 12 residues. CDR1 and CDR2 from the germline V gene are LNHDA and SQIVND (reference sequence). V lost 10 bases to trimming and J lost 3 bases; unmatched junction nucleotides: 5. DNA of the CDR3: TGTGCCACTGGAGGGACAGACTATGGCTACACCTTC. It codes for CATGGTDYGYTF. The variable domain in full, with the rest retrieved from reference TRBV19 and TRBJ1-2, is DGGITQSPKYLFRKEGQNVTLSCEQNLNHDAMYWYRQDPGQGLRLIYYSQIVNDFQKGDIAEGYSVSREKKESFPLTVTSAQKNPTAFYLCATGGTDYGYTFGSGTRLTVV.

The rearrangement links TRBV10-3 to TRBJ2-7; a possible D gene is TRBD1 (5 bases). Trimming pared 2 bases from V and 3 bases from J, leaving 11 bases between. The CDR3 has 14 amino acids. Germline values: CDR1 ENHRY, CDR2 SYGVKD. CDR3 nucleotides: TGTGCCATCAGTGAGCCAGGGATAGGCTACGAGCAGTACTTC. Translation gives CAISEPGIGYEQYF.

The chain couples TRBV2 to TRBJ2-3, with a weak D call TRBD2 (6 bases). Germline CDR1 and CDR2: SNHLY and FYNNEI. The CDR3 runs to 14 residues. V was cut by 6 bases and J by 2 bases, with 12 bases left in between. The CDR3 region is CASRVRGITDTQYF. The CDR3 DNA is TGTGCCAGCAGAGTACGGGGGATCACAGATACGCAGTATTTT.

This clone was recorded a few times. The V call is TRBV3-1 (or the pseudogene TRBV3-2), the J call TRBJ1-2, with no clear D. The CDR3 loop spans 13 amino acids. Germline V CDR1 and CDR2: LGHDT, YNNKEL (reference sequence). The germline V and J ends were trimmed by 1 base and 2 bases, with 5 bases remaining between them. CDR3 nucleotide sequence: TGTGCCAGCAGCCAAGGGGAAAACTATGGCTACACCTTC. Amino acids: CASSQGENYGYTF.